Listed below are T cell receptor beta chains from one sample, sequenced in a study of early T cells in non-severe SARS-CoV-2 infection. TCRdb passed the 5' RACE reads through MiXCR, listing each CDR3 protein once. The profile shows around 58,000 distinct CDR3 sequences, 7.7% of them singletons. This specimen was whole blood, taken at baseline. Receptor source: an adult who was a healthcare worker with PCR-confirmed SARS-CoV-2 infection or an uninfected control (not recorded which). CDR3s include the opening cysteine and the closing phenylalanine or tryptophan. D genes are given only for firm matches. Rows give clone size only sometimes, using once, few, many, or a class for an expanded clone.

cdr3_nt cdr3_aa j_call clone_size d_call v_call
TGTGCCAGCATCCCCGTCGGTGGAAACATTCAGTACTTC CASIPVGGNIQYF TRBJ2-4 few NA TRBV11-2
TGTGCCAGCACTATTAGGGGGCTAGTGGGCACTGAAGCTTTCTTT CASTIRGLVGTEAFF TRBJ1-1 few TRBD1 TRBV12-3/TRBV12-4
TGTGCCAGCAGTCACATAGGACAGGGATCCTACGAGCAGTACTTC CASSHIGQGSYEQYF TRBJ2-7 many TRBD1 TRBV27
TGCAGTGCTAGAGACCCGCAGGGTGGTGGGGCCAACGTCCTGACTTTC CSARDPQGGGANVLTF TRBJ2-6 few NA TRBV20-1
TGTGCCAGTAGACCCCTGGGCACCTCCTACGAGCAGTACTTC CASRPLGTSYEQYF TRBJ2-7 NA NA TRBV19
TGCGCCAGCAGTGACAGGAATTCACCCCTCCACTTT CASSDRNSPLHF TRBJ1-6 many NA TRBV10-2
TGTGCCAGCAGTTCTAACTATGGCTACACCTTC CASSSNYGYTF TRBJ1-2 once NA TRBV12-3/TRBV12-4
TGCAGCGCTGTCCAGGGGTCCTATGGCTACACCTTC CSAVQGSYGYTF TRBJ1-2 many NA TRBV29-1
TGCGCCAGCAGCCACAGGATTAGCGGGAGGGACTCCTACAATGAGCAGTTCTTC CASSHRISGRDSYNEQFF TRBJ2-1 NA TRBD2 TRBV4-1
TGTGCCAGCAGCCGGTCCTACCCCGAGCAGTTCTTC CASSRSYPEQFF TRBJ2-1 NA NA TRBV7-2
TGTGCCAGCAGCGACGTAAGGGACTCGTTGTACGAGCAGTACTTC CASSDVRDSLYEQYF TRBJ2-7 many NA TRBV3-1
TGCAGCGTTGTCTTTCTACTAGCGAGGGACAATGAGCAGTTCTTC CSVVFLLARDNEQFF TRBJ2-1 many TRBD2 TRBV29-1
TGTGCCAGCAGGGACGGGAGAAGCCACGAGCAGTACTTC CASRDGRSHEQYF TRBJ2-7 NA NA TRBV5-4
TGTGCCAGCAGTCACAACACCGGGGACCAAAACTATGGCTACACCTTC CASSHNTGDQNYGYTF TRBJ1-2 many NA TRBV7-9
TGTGCCAGCAGTCCAACACCGGCCGGCAACTTTCTGATTACGCAGTATTTT CASSPTPAGNFLITQYF TRBJ2-3 NA NA TRBV27
TGCAGTGCTAGAGATGGGACTATGGGGCCAAACTATGGCTACACCTTC CSARDGTMGPNYGYTF TRBJ1-2 many NA TRBV20-1
TGTGCCAGCAGCCCAAACTGGGTAGAGACCCAGTACTTC CASSPNWVETQYF TRBJ2-5 many NA TRBV11-1
TGTGCCAGCAGCCAAGGGCTGGGGGTAGCCAAAAACATTCAGTACTTC CASSQGLGVAKNIQYF TRBJ2-4 few NA TRBV4-2
TGTGCCAGCAGGTCAGGGGGCACTGAAGCTTTCTTT CASRSGGTEAFF TRBJ1-1 few TRBD1 TRBV11-2
TGTGCCAGCAGCGGGGAATTGGGAGCCCGCGCCCACGAGCAGTACTTC CASSGELGARAHEQYF TRBJ2-7 few NA TRBV7-9
TGTGCCAGCAGTTTAATGGCCAGCGGTACGTACAATGAGCAGTTCTTC CASSLMASGTYNEQFF TRBJ2-1 NA NA TRBV28
TGTGCCAGCAGCCCTGACAGGGAAAGTGGCTACACCTTC CASSPDRESGYTF TRBJ1-2 NA TRBD1 TRBV12-3/TRBV12-4
TGTGCCAGCAGCGGGCAGCTGACTGGCAGCCAAGAGACCCAGTACTTC CASSGQLTGSQETQYF TRBJ2-5 many NA TRBV28
TGTGCCAGCAGAGTTTCGCCAGGGGGTAATGAAAAACTGTTTTTT CASRVSPGGNEKLFF TRBJ1-4 many TRBD1 TRBV2
TGTGCCAGCAGTTTGATGACAGGGGGCTACGAGCAGTACTTC CASSLMTGGYEQYF TRBJ2-7 many TRBD1 TRBV27
TGTGCCAGCAGCGTAGTACAGAACTATGGCTACACCTTC CASSVVQNYGYTF TRBJ1-2 many NA TRBV9
TGTGCCAGCGGCGACAGGGGGGATAATTCACCCCTCCACTTT CASGDRGDNSPLHF TRBJ1-6 many TRBD1 TRBV12-3/TRBV12-4
TGTGCCAGCACCGGACCCAGGGGGATGAGCAATCAGCCCCAGCATTTT CASTGPRGMSNQPQHF TRBJ1-5 few TRBD1 TRBV28
TGTGCCAGCAGCCCCATAGGGACAGGCAATGAGCAGTTCTTC CASSPIGTGNEQFF TRBJ2-1 NA TRBD1 TRBV5-4
TGTGCCAGCAGCTTAGGATCAGGATTAAAAGGCAATGAGCAGTTCTTC CASSLGSGLKGNEQFF TRBJ2-1 many NA TRBV7-9
TGTGCCAGCAGTTACTCTCCAGGGGCTGGAAACACCATATATTTT CASSYSPGAGNTIYF TRBJ1-3 NA NA TRBV6-5
TGTGCCAGCAGCCAAGGAGGGGGAGGGGACTACGAGCAGTACTTC CASSQGGGGDYEQYF TRBJ2-7 NA NA TRBV3-1
TGTGCCATCACGGCAGGGGGTAACTATGGCTACACCTTC CAITAGGNYGYTF TRBJ1-2 many TRBD1 TRBV10-3
TGTGCCAGCAATCCACCGCCGGTACTAGCGCACCAAGAGACCCAGTACTTC CASNPPPVLAHQETQYF TRBJ2-5 NA TRBD2 TRBV12-3/TRBV12-4
TGCGCCAGCAGCCAAGTTCGAGCGGGGAACACCGGGGAGCTGTTTTTT CASSQVRAGNTGELFF TRBJ2-2 NA NA TRBV4-1
TGTGCCTCCCAACCGGGACAGAGTTATGGCTACACCTTC CASQPGQSYGYTF TRBJ1-2 few TRBD1 TRBV19
TGTGCCAGCAGTCTAAGGGGGCTCAGGACTGAAGCTTTCTTT CASSLRGLRTEAFF TRBJ1-1 NA TRBD1 TRBV12-3/TRBV12-4
TGCGCCAGCAGCTTGATTATCGGTGTGGACAAAAACATTCAGTACTTC CASSLIIGVDKNIQYF TRBJ2-4 NA NA TRBV5-1
TGTGCCAGCAGCTCCACGTCCAAGCGGGATGACTTTTACGAGCAGTACTTC CASSSTSKRDDFYEQYF TRBJ2-7 few TRBD2 TRBV27
TGCAGCGTTGAAGAAAATCGCAGGAACACTGAAGCTTTCTTT CSVEENRRNTEAFF TRBJ1-1 many NA TRBV29-1
TGCAGTGCTAGAGATACGCTAGCGGGGGCATTTGGTAGAGAGACCCAGTACTTC CSARDTLAGAFGRETQYF TRBJ2-5 few TRBD2 TRBV20-1
TGTGCCAGCAGGAGGGAAACAGGGCGCACAGATACGCAGTATTTT CASRRETGRTDTQYF TRBJ2-3 many NA TRBV27
TGCAGCGTTGAAGACAGGGACCCAGATACGCAGTATTTT CSVEDRDPDTQYF TRBJ2-3 many NA TRBV29-1
TGTGCCAGCAGCGTCCAGCGCGCCTACGAGCAGTACTTC CASSVQRAYEQYF TRBJ2-7 NA NA TRBV28
TGTGCCAGCAGTTACGAAACTAGCGGAGGGACCTACGAGCAGTACTTC CASSYETSGGTYEQYF TRBJ2-7 few TRBD2 TRBV6-2/TRBV6-3
TGCAGTGCTACGAGCGGGCTGACCTACGAGCAGTACTTC CSATSGLTYEQYF TRBJ2-7 many NA TRBV20-1
TGTGCCACCGGGACTAGCGGGAGCTACGAGCAGTACTTC CATGTSGSYEQYF TRBJ2-7 few TRBD2 TRBV10-3
TGTGCCAGCAGCGTAGCTCTGGAACAGCCTCTTGGGGCCAACGTCCTGACTTTC CASSVALEQPLGANVLTF TRBJ2-6 many NA TRBV9
TGCGCCAGCAGCGTGGGGGACAGCTACGAGCAGTACTTC CASSVGDSYEQYF TRBJ2-7 few TRBD1 TRBV5-1
TGTGCCAGCAGCACCCAAAGGGACTACGAGCAGTACTTC CASSTQRDYEQYF TRBJ2-7 few NA TRBV7-2
TGTGCCTGGAGTGTACAGAGCTCCTATAATTCACCCCTCCACTTT CAWSVQSSYNSPLHF TRBJ1-6 few NA TRBV30